The clone carrying this TCR beta chain was seen only a few times. Its antigen is currently unknown. Germline and genes: mouse. Read sequence stops 4 residues before the CDR3 end, and the germline J gene provides the missing end. Other DNA sequences within the sample encode an identical CDR3. Using CD4, CD8alpha, NKG2D, NKG2ACE and other markers, pooled cutaneous lymph node cells were sorted. The V end was cut by 0 bases, the J end by 6 bases, with 8 bases between. The CDR3 consists of 13 residues. Germline V gives CDR1 GKSSPN, CDR2 SITVG. Once RNA had been extracted, it was reverse transcribed into cDNA to act as the sequencing template. Method: immunoSEQ multiplex PCR; TCRdb's copy keeps in-frame clones and lacks some. The record shows about 270,000 clones for this sample, with no singletons present. This entry comes from a study of CD8+ T cells in alopecia areata. About the study: Skin grafts from roughly 6-12-month-old C3H/HeJ donors with spontaneous alopecia were placed on approximately 7-10-week-old female C3H/HeJ mice. General observations from the study: When scalp samples are sequenced, resident alphabeta T cells of normal skin are also captured.

This TCR derives from a C3H/HeJ mouse with alopecia areata. This strain has MHC haplotype H2-k. Sequenced input: CD4+ T cells sorted from a lymph node. The V call is TRBV31, the J call TRBJ2-2; perhaps TRBD1 as D (7 bases). CDR3 amino acids: CAWSLGGPGQLYF. CDR3 DNA (partial): TGTGCCTGGAGTCTAGGGGGCCCCGGG.